Sequencing of this T cell receptor beta chain was carried out in a study of blood T cell repertoires in COVID-19. In the study overall: Acute-phase and convalescent COVID-19 samples originated in the United States, Italy and Spain.

Enrolled during active infection, Seattle patients were then followed longitudinally. Clones were sequenced by immunoSEQ multiplex PCR, and TCRdb holds only the in-frame ones, with some missing. This sample carries a few hundred thousand clones, approximately 89% of them seen once, and the ten largest clones take 3% to 4.5%. Unmatched junction bases numbered 3, after V lost 7 bases and J lost 7 bases. The germline V gene has CDR1 SQVTM and CDR2 ANQGSEA. The CDR3 contains 11 residues. This sequence was found in a woman aged 60-75 years with COVID-19, enrolled during active disease. The sequenced material came from peripheral blood. The chain recombines TRBV29-1 with TRBJ2-1; TRBD1 matches 8 bases. The CDR3 region is CSGQGRNEQFF. CDR3 sequence (DNA): TGCAGCGGACAGGGGAGGAATGAGCAGTTCTTC.